Included here is one T cell receptor beta chain sequence, with context. Sequencing was performed with immunoSEQ multiplex PCR; in TCRdb, only in-frame clones are kept and a portion is missing. In the table there are more than 200,000 clones, approximately 86% of which are singletons. This sample was taken from a study of blood T cell repertoires in COVID-19. CDR1 SNHLY and CDR2 FYNNEI come from the germline V gene. The V gene end was trimmed by 8 bases and the J gene end by 7 bases; junction bases not matched to a gene: 8. CDR3 length equals 14 residues. Specimen: peripheral blood. V is TRBV2 and J is TRBJ1-4, with TRBD1 identical over 9 bases. The source is a man aged 40-49 years with acute or convalescent COVID-19. The CDR3 DNA sequence: TGTGCCAGCGTACAGGACAGGGGTGGTGAAAAACTGTTTTTT. This sequence encodes CASVQDRGGEKLFF.